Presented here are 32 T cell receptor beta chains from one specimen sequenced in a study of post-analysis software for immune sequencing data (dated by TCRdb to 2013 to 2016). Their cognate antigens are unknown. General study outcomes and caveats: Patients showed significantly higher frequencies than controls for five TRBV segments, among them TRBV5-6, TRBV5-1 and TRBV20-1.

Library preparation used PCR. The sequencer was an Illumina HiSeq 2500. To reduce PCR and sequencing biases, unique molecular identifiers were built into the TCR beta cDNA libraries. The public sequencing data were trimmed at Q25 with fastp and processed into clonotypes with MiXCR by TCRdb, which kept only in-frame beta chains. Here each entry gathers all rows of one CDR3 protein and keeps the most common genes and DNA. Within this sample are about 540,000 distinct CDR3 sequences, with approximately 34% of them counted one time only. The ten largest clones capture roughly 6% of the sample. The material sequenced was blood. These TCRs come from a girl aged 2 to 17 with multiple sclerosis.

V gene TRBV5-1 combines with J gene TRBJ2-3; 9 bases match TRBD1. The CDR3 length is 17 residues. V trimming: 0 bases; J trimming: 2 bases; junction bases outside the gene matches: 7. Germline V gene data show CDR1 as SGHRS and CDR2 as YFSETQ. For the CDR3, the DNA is TGCGCCAGCAGCTTGGTGGGACAGGGTGTCTACACAGATACGCAGTATTTT. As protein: CASSLVGQGVYTDTQYF.

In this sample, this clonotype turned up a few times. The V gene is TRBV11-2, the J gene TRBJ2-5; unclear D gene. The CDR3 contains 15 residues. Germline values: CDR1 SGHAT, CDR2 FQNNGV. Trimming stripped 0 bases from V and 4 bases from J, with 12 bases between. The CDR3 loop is CASSLDLVHAETQYF. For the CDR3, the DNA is TGTGCCAGCAGCTTAGACTTGGTACACGCAGAGACCCAGTACTTC. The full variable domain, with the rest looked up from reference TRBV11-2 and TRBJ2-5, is EAGVAQSPRYKIIEKRQSVAFWCNPISGHATLYWYQQILGQGPKLLIQFQNNGVVDDSQLPKDRFSAERLKGVDSTLKIQPAKLEDSAVYLCASSLDLVHAETQYFGPGTRLLVL.

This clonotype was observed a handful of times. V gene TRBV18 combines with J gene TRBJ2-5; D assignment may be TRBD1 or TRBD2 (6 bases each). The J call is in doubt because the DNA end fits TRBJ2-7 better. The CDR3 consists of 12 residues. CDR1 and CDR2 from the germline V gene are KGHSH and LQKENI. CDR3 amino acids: CASSTGAPEQYF. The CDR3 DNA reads TGTGCCAGCTCAACGGGGGCACCCGAGCAGTACTTC.

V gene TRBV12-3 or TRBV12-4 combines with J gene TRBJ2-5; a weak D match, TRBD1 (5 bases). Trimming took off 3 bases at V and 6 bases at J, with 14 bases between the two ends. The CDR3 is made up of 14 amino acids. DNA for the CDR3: TGTGCCAGCAGTTTGATCTCGTCAGGGAAGACCCAGTACTTC. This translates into CASSLISSGKTQYF.

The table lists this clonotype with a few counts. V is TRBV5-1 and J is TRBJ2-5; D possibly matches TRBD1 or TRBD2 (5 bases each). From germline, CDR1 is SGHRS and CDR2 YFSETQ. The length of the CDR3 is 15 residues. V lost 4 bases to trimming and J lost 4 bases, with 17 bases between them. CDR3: CASSTGRGDAETQYF. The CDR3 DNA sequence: TGCGCCAGCAGCACGGGACGTGGAGATGCAGAGACCCAGTACTTC.

The CDR3 reads CASSQDQGYYEQYF. The CDR3 coding sequence is TGCGCCAGCAGCCAAGACCAGGGATACTACGAGCAGTACTTC. The chain links TRBV4-1 to TRBJ2-7; D might be TRBD1 (5 bases). The ends were cut back, 0 bases at V and 3 bases at J, with 9 bases in the middle. CDR3 length: 14 residues. Germline V gene lookup returns CDR1 MGHRA and CDR2 YSYEKL.

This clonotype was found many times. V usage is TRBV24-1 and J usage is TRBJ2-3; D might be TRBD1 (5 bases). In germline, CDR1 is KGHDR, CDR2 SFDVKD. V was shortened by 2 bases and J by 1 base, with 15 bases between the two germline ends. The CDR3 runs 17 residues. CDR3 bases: TGTGCCACCAGTGATTGGCAATCGCAGGGTCGCACAGATACGCAGTATTTT. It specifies CATSDWQSQGRTDTQYF.

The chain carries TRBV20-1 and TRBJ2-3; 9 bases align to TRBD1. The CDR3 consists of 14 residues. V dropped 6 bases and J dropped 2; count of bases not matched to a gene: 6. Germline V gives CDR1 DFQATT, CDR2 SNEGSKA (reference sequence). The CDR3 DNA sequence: TGCAGTGCAGGGGACAGGGAACCCACAGATACGCAGTATTTT. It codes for CSAGDREPTDTQYF.

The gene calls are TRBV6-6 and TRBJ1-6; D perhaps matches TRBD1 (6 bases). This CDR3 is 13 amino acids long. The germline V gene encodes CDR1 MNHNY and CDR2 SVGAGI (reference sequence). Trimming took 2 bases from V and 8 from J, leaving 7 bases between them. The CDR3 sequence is CASSYQGYSPLHF. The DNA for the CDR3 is TGTGCCAGCAGTTACCAGGGGTATTCACCCCTCCACTTT.

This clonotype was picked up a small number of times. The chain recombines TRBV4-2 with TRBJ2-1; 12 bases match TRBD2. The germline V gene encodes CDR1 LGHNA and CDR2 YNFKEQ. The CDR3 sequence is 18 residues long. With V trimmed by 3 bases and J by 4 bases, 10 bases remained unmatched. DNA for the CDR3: TGTGCCAGCAGCCACCGAACCCCCGGGACTAGCGGGTACAATGAGCAGTTCTTC. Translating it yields CASSHRTPGTSGYNEQFF.

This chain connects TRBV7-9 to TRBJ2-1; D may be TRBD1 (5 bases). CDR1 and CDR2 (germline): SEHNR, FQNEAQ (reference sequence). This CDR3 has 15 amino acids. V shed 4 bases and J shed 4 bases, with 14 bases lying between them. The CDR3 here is CASSWQGPIYNEQFF. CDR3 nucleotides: TGTGCCAGCAGCTGGCAGGGCCCCATATACAATGAGCAGTTCTTC.

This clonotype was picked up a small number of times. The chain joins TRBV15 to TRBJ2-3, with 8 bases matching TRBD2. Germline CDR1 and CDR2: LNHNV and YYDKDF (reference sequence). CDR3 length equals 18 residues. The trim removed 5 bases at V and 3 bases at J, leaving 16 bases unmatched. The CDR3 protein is CATSQTPTFGGATDTQYF. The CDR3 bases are TGTGCCACCAGCCAAACGCCGACTTTCGGGGGGGCGACAGATACGCAGTATTTT.

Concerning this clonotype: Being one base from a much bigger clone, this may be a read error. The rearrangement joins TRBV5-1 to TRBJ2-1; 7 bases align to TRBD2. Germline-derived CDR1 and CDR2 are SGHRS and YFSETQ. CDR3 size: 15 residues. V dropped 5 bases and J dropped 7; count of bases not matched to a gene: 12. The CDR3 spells CASRFRGEDRNEQFF. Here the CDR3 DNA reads TGCGCCAGCAGGTTCCGGGGGGAGGATCGGAATGAGCAGTTCTTC.

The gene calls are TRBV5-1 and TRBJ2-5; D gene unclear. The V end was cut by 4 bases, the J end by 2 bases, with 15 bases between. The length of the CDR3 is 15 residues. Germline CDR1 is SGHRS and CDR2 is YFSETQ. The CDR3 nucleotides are TGCGCCAGCAGCCTGGTTTTGGACCAACAAGAGACCCAGTACTTC. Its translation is CASSLVLDQQETQYF.

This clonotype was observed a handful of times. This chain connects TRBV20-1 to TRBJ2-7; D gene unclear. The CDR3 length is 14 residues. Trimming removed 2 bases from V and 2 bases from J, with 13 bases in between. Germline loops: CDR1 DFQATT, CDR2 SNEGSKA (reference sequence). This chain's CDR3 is CSARKRTATYEQYF. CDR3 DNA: TGCAGTGCTAGAAAAAGGACGGCAACCTACGAGCAGTACTTC.

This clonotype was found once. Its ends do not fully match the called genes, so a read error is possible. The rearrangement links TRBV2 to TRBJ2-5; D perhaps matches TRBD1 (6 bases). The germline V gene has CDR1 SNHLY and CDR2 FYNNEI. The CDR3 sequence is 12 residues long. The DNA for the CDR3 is TGTGCCAGCAAGGGGGAACCAGAGGCCCAGTACTTC. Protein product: CASKGEPEAQYF.

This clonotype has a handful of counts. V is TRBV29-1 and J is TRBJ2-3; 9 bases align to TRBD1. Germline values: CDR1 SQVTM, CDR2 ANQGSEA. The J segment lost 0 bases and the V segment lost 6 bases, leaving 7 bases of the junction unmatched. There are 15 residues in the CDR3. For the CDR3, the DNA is TGCAGCGTCGGGACAGGGAACCCTAGCACAGATACGCAGTATTTT. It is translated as CSVGTGNPSTDTQYF.

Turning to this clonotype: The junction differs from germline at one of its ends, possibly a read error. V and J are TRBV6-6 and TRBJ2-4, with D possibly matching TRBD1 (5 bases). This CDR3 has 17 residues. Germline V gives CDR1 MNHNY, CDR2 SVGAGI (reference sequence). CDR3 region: CATSYSDILLAKNIQYF. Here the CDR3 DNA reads TGTGCCACCAGTTACTCGGACATTCTCCTAGCCAAAAACATTCAGTACTTC.

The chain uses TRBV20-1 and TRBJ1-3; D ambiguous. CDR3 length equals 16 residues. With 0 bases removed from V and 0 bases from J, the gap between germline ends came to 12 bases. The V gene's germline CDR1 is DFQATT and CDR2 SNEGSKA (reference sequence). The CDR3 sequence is CSARDHRWSSGNTIYF. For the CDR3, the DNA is TGCAGTGCTAGAGATCACAGATGGAGCTCTGGAAACACCATATATTTT.

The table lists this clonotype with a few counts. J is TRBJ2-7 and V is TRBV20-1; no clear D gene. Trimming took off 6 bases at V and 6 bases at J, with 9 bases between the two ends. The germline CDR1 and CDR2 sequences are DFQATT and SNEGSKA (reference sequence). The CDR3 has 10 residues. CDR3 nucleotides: TGCAGTGCGGGTCACGGCGAGCAGTACTTC. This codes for CSAGHGEQYF.

CDR3 sequence: CATSESGRGYNEQFF. The CDR3 DNA reads as TGTGCCACCAGTGAATCGGGCAGGGGATACAATGAGCAGTTCTTC. This chain uses TRBV24-1 with TRBJ2-1; TRBD1 might be the D (6 bases). Germline V gene sequence: CDR1 KGHDR, CDR2 SFDVKD. CDR3 length equals 15 residues. Deletions cut 4 bases from V and 4 bases from J, with 13 bases between.

The CDR3: CASSLERQGDYGYTF. The CDR3 region has the DNA TGCGCCAGCAGCTTGGAACGGCAAGGTGACTATGGCTACACCTTC. This sequence joins TRBV5-1 and TRBJ1-2; the D is unclear. This CDR3 spans 15 amino acids. Germline CDR1 SGHRS, CDR2 YFSETQ. Trimming pared 0 bases from V and 3 bases from J, leaving 12 bases between.

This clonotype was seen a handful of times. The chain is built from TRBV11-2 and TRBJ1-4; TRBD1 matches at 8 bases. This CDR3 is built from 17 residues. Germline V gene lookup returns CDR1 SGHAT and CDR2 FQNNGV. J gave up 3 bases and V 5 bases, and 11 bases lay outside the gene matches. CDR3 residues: CASSARQGPSSNEKLFF. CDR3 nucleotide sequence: TGTGCCAGCAGCGCAAGACAGGGGCCCTCCTCTAATGAAAAACTGTTTTTT.

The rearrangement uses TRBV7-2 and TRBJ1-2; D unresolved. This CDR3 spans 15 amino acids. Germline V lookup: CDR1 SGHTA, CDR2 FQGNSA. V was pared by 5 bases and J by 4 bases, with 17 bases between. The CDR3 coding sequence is TGTGCCAGCAGCGGGTCCCCAGGTGGCGTCTATGGCTACACCTTC. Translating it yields CASSGSPGGVYGYTF.

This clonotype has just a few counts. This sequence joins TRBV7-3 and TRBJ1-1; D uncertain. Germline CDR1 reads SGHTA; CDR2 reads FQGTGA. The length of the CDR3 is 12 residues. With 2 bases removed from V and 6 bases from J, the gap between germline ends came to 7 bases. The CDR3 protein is CASSLGSAEAFF. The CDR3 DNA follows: TGTGCCAGCAGCTTAGGAAGCGCTGAAGCTTTCTTT.

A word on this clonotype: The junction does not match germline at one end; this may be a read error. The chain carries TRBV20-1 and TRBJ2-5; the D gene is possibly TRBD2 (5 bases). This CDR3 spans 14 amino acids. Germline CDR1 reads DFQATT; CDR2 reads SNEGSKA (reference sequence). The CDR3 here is CSTRKDPAVETQYF. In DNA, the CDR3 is TGCAGTACTAGAAAGGACCCAGCGGTGGAGACCCAGTACTTC.

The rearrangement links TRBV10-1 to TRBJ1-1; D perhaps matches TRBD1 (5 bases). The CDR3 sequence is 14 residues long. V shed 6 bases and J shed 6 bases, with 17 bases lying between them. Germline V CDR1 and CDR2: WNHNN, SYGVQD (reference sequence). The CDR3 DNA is TGCGCCAGCAGGGAGGACAAAACCGTCCCTGAAGCTTTCTTT. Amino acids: CASREDKTVPEAFF.

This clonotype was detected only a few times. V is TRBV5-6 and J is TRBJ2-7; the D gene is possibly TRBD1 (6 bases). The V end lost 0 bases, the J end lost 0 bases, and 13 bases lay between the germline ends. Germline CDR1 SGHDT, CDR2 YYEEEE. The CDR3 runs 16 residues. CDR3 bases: TGTGCCAGCAGCTTGGCCGGGACACCGAGCTCCTACGAGCAGTACTTC. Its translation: CASSLAGTPSSYEQYF.

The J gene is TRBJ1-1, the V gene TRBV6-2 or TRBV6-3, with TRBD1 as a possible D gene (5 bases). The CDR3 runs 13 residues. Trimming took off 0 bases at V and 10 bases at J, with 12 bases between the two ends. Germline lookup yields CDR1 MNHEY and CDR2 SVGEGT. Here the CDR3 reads CASSYSRAGGAFF. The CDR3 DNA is TGTGCCAGCAGTTACTCGAGGGCTGGGGGAGCTTTCTTT.

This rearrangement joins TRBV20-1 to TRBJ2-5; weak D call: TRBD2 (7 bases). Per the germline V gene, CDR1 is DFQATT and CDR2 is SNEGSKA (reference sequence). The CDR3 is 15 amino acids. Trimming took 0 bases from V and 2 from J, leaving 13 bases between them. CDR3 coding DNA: TGCAGTGCTAGAGATAGGGGGGGCTGGCAAGAGACCCAGTACTTC. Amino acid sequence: CSARDRGGWQETQYF.

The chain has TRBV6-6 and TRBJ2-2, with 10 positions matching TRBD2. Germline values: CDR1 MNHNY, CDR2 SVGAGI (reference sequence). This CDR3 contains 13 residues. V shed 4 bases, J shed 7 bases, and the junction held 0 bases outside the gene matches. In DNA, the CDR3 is TGTGCCAGCAGTTTAGCGGGGGGCGGGGAGCTGTTTTTT. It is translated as CASSLAGGGELFF.

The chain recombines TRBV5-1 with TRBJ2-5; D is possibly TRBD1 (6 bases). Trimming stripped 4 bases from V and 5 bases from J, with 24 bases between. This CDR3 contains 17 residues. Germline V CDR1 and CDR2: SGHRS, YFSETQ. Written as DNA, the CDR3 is TGCGCCAGCAGCAAACTCTCGACAGGAACCGCTGGGGAGACCCAGTACTTC. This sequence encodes CASSKLSTGTAGETQYF.